This entry features one T cell receptor beta chain sequence. Its antigen remains unknown. This sample was taken from a study of T cell responses to AZD1222 COVID-19 vaccine. Repertoires were generated with immunoSEQ multiplex PCR, while TCRdb's copy carries only in-frame clones and drops some. The repertoire holds around 120,000 clones, 88% seen once, with about 19% in the top ten. Study-level results: Vaccination with two AZD1222 doses was followed by a rise in Spike-specific TCR breadth and depth.

This receptor was obtained from an adult in good health. The input for sequencing was peripheral blood, taken on day 0 of MenACWY control vaccination.

The CDR3 nucleotides read TGTGCCAGCACCCAAGGGGGGCCAGCTAATTCACCCCTCCACTTT. Amino acids: CASTQGGPANSPLHF. This chain uses TRBV6-5 with TRBJ1-6; D is possibly TRBD1 (6 bases). The germline gives CDR1 MNHEY, CDR2 SVGAGI. The CDR3 contains 15 residues. Trimming cost V 7 bases and J 6 bases, with 16 bases left between them.